This T cell receptor beta chain was obtained from a study of T cells in Graves' hyperthyroidism and ophthalmopathy. Study-level results: Most thyroid clonotypes with frequency above 0.001 were detected in blood. A median about 6.5 months before onset, the model predicted ophthalmopathy.

As concerns this clonotype: Its matching antigen is unknown.

Diagnosis of hyperthyroidism was new in patients aged 18 to 65, and its duration was under 2 months. TCR beta CDR3 regions were amplified from RNA transcripts. First-round RT-PCR with HTBI primers amplified the TCR CDR3 region. TCRdb re-called the multiplex PCR reads through MiXCR, storing one row per CDR3 protein. This table holds some 420,000 distinct CDR3 sequences, around 13% found once. In germline, CDR1 is MNHNS, CDR2 SASEGT. The V end lost 6 bases, the J end lost 6 bases, and 19 bases lay between the germline ends. The CDR3 length is 15 residues. This chain uses TRBV6-1 with TRBJ2-3, with a possible D match to TRBD2 (6 bases). The sequenced sample was blood. This receptor was obtained from a woman in her late teens or twenties with Graves' hyperthyroidism. The CDR3 coding sequence is TGTGCCAGCAGCTTTGGGACTCTGGCTGGGGATACGCAGTATTTT. Translated, it gives CASSFGTLAGDTQYF.